This TCR beta chain emerged from a study of shared clonotypes between healthy human individuals. The length of the CDR3 is 15 residues. Germline V lookup: CDR1 SGHRS, CDR2 YFSETQ. V was trimmed by 1 base and J by 0 bases, leaving 8 bases between them. Free of recent acute infections or vaccinations, the donors were healthy HIV-negative adults. The protocol was immunoSEQ multiplex PCR, while the TCRdb copy is restricted to in-frame clones and leaves out a portion. The sample consists of approximately 240,000 clones, about 65% of them appearing once. The TCR comes from a man aged 25-45 years in good health. Sequenced sample: memory CD4+ T cells sorted from blood. Subset given: CD45RA-negative fraction. This chain joins TRBV5-1 and TRBJ1-5; D is ambiguous. The CDR3 sequence: CASSLSGNSNQPQHF. CDR3 in DNA: TGCGCCAGCAGCTTGTCTGGGAATAGCAATCAGCCCCAGCATTTT.